Below, 30 T cell receptor beta chains from the same sample are listed, as sequenced in a study of T cells in Graves' hyperthyroidism and ophthalmopathy. Amplified TCR beta CDR3 regions derived from RNA transcripts. The primer set for the first-round RT-PCR of the TCR CDR3 was HTBI. TCRdb ran MiXCR on the multiplex PCR reads and lists one entry per CDR3 protein. The sample lists approximately 560,000 distinct CDR3 sequences, about 43% seen once, with 6.5% to 9% in the top ten. Specimen: peripheral blood or thyroid tissue (not recorded which). These receptors all stem from a woman between 18 and 29 years old with Graves' hyperthyroidism.

The chain joins TRBV7-8 to TRBJ1-1; D call uncertain. Germline CDR1 and CDR2: SGHVS and FQNEAQ. The length of the CDR3 is 14 residues. V shed 5 bases and J shed 2 bases, with 12 bases lying between them. In nucleotides, the CDR3 is TGTGCCAGCAGCCAAGTCCGATATAACACTGAAGCTTTCTTT. Its protein is CASSQVRYNTEAFF.

The chain is built from TRBV19 and TRBJ1-2; unclear D gene. The germline V gene encodes CDR1 LNHDA and CDR2 SQIVND (reference sequence). The germline V and J ends were trimmed by 9 bases and 2 bases, with 10 bases remaining between them. This CDR3 is 12 amino acids long. The CDR3 nucleotides read TGTGCCAGGCCGCTCCTAAACTATGGCTACACCTTC. It encodes CARPLLNYGYTF.

This rearrangement joins TRBV14 to TRBJ1-2; D unclear. CDR3 size: 12 residues. V was pared by 2 bases and J by 8 bases, with 9 bases between. Germline CDR1 SGHDN, CDR2 FVKESK. In DNA, the CDR3 is TGTGCCAGCAGCCAAAGGAGGGAGGGCTACACCTTC. Translation: CASSQRREGYTF. The variable domain in full, completed from reference TRBV14 and TRBJ1-2, reads EAGVTQFPSHSVIEKGQTVTLRCDPISGHDNLYWYRRVMGKEIKFLLHFVKESKQDESGMPNNRFLAERTGGTYSTLKVQPAELEDSGVYFCASSQRREGYTFGSGTRLTVV.

A few counts support this clonotype. This chain connects TRBV2 to TRBJ1-5; D is uncertain. Germline values: CDR1 SNHLY, CDR2 FYNNEI. V lost 5 bases, J lost 0 bases, and 14 bases lay in between. This CDR3 comprises 16 residues. CDR3: CASSLSSDPSNQPQHF. The CDR3, as DNA: TGTGCCAGCAGTTTATCCTCAGACCCTAGCAATCAGCCCCAGCATTTT.

V usage is TRBV29-1 and J usage is TRBJ2-5, with 11 bases that match TRBD2. The CDR3 length is 15 residues. J was trimmed by 4 bases and V by 2 bases; bases with no gene match: 6. Germline V CDR1 and CDR2: SQVTM, ANQGSEA. This chain's CDR3 is CSVEILAGGVETQYF. In DNA form, the CDR3 reads TGCAGCGTTGAAATTTTAGCGGGAGGGGTAGAGACCCAGTACTTC.

This clonotype was seen ten or more times. The V call is TRBV10-3, the J call TRBJ2-5; maybe TRBD2 (6 bases). Trimming removed 8 bases from V and 0 bases from J, with 10 bases in between. This CDR3 has 13 residues. Per germline, CDR1 ENHRY and CDR2 SYGVKD. This CDR3 reads CAIGRENQETQYF. The CDR3 DNA is TGTGCCATCGGGCGGGAAAACCAAGAGACCCAGTACTTC.

The chain has TRBV15 and TRBJ1-2, with 10 bases fitting TRBD1. Germline CDR1 and CDR2: LNHNV and YYDKDF (reference sequence). This CDR3 contains 14 residues. The trim removed 3 bases at V and 8 bases at J, leaving 6 bases unmatched. The CDR3 loop reads CATSSRQGAGGYTF. DNA for the CDR3: TGTGCCACCAGCAGCAGACAGGGGGCTGGAGGCTACACCTTC.

This chain joins TRBV29-1 and TRBJ2-5; no clear D. CDR1 and CDR2 from the germline V gene are SQVTM and ANQGSEA. The CDR3 runs 14 residues. V gave up 5 bases and J gave up 4 bases, with 17 bases separating them. The CDR3: CSVSLEILTETQYF. CDR3 DNA sequence: TGCAGCGTTAGTCTTGAGATCCTCACAGAGACCCAGTACTTC. Drawing the rest from reference TRBV29-1 and TRBJ2-5, the complete variable domain is SAVISQKPSRDICQRGTSLTIQCQVDSQVTMMFWYRQQPGQSLTLIATANQGSEATYESGFVIDKFPISRPNLTFSTLTVSNMSPEDSSIYLCSVSLEILTETQYFGPGTRLLVL.

This clonotype was seen many times. The chain links TRBV20-1 to TRBJ2-5; no definite D call. The germline V and J ends were trimmed by 6 bases and 5 bases, with 22 bases remaining between them. The germline CDR1 and CDR2 sequences are DFQATT and SNEGSKA (reference sequence). The CDR3 consists of 15 residues. In nucleotides, the CDR3 is TGCAGTGCCCCAGCCGCGCGACGGCGCGGTGAGACCCAGTACTTC. It codes for CSAPAARRRGETQYF.

Points on this clonotype: A far more abundant clone sits one base away, making this likely a read error. The chain carries TRBV7-9 and TRBJ1-2; tentatively, D is TRBD1 (6 bases). The germline V and J ends were trimmed by 2 bases and 7 bases, with 11 bases remaining between them. CDR3 size: 13 residues. Germline V gene lookup returns CDR1 SEHNR and CDR2 FQNEAQ (reference sequence). CDR3 coding DNA: TGTGCCAGCAGCTTAACAGGGCGTGGTGGCTACACCTTC. This codes for CASSLTGRGGYTF. Full variable domain (remainder filled in from reference TRBV7-9 and TRBJ1-2): DTGVSQNPRHKITKRGQNVTFRCDPISEHNRLYWYRQTLGQGPEFLTYFQNEAQLEKSRLLSDRFSAERPKGSFSTLEIQRTEQGDSAMYLCASSLTGRGGYTFGSGTRLTVV.

This chain connects TRBV20-1 to TRBJ1-6; 7 nucleotides match TRBD1. V lost 6 bases, J lost 5 bases, and 7 bases stayed unmatched. The CDR3 loop spans 14 amino acids. Looked up from germline, CDR1 is DFQATT and CDR2 is SNEGSKA (reference sequence). CDR3 sequence reads: CSAAPGGNNSPLHF. The CDR3 DNA reads as TGCAGTGCCGCGCCAGGGGGGAATAATTCACCCCTCCACTTT.

This clonotype was picked up many times. This chain links TRBV7-2 with TRBJ1-1; D ambiguous. Germline-derived CDR1 and CDR2 are SGHTA and FQGNSA. Trimming stripped 1 base from V and 10 bases from J, with 13 bases between. The length of the CDR3 is 13 residues. The CDR3 sequence: CASSLVATWRAFF. In nucleotides, the CDR3 is TGTGCCAGCAGCTTAGTGGCGACCTGGAGAGCTTTCTTT.

About this clonotype itself: At one boundary the junction diverges from the germline segment, which might be a read error. The gene calls are TRBV7-9 and TRBJ2-7, with D maybe TRBD1 (5 bases). Germline V gene data show CDR1 as SEHNR and CDR2 as FQNEAQ (reference sequence). This CDR3 contains 15 residues. CDR3 protein: CASSQERQFSYEQYF. The CDR3 DNA reads as TGCGCCAGCAGCCAAGAGAGACAGTTCTCCTACGAGCAGTACTTC.

The chain recombines TRBV4-2 with TRBJ2-7; 10 bases line up with TRBD2. Per germline, CDR1 LGHNA and CDR2 YNFKEQ. This CDR3 region has 16 residues. J lost 1 base, V lost 2 bases, and 5 bases had no gene match. As DNA, the CDR3 is TGTGCCAGCAGCCAACCAGGGACTAGCGATTCCTACGAGCAGTACTTC. This gives the protein CASSQPGTSDSYEQYF.

This clonotype was detected only a few times. The chain has TRBV7-2 and TRBJ2-5, with TRBD2 matching 12 bases. V shed 3 bases and J 2 bases; nucleotides not matched to a gene: 16. The CDR3 extends over 20 amino acids. CDR1 and CDR2 (germline): SGHTA, FQGNSA. The CDR3 is CASSFHPSGRAIGVQETQYF. The DNA for the CDR3 is TGTGCCAGCAGCTTCCACCCTAGCGGGAGGGCCATTGGGGTACAAGAGACCCAGTACTTC.

This clonotype has just a few counts. The chain links TRBV20-1 to TRBJ1-5; D call uncertain. This CDR3 has 15 amino acids. V lost 7 bases to trimming and J lost 3 bases, with 19 bases between them. CDR1 DFQATT and CDR2 SNEGSKA come from the germline V gene (reference sequence). The CDR3 DNA reads as TGCAGTGGCGCGGACGGTATGGAAATCAATCAGCCCCAGCATTTT. It encodes CSGADGMEINQPQHF.

The rearrangement links TRBV12-3 or TRBV12-4 to TRBJ1-2; 7 bases align to TRBD1. The CDR3 is 14 residues long. V was pared by 6 bases and J by 6 bases, with 10 bases of the junction left unmatched. The CDR3 coding sequence is TGTGCCAGCAGGGGAAGCGACAGGGTGGATGGCTACACCTTC. Translation: CASRGSDRVDGYTF.

At least ten counts were recorded for this clonotype. The rearrangement links TRBV7-2 to TRBJ2-2; tentatively, D is TRBD1 (5 bases). Between the trimmed V and J ends, which lost 0 bases and 0 bases, there was a span of 8 bases. The germline V gene has CDR1 SGHTA and CDR2 FQGNSA. The CDR3 runs to 16 residues. As DNA, the CDR3 is TGTGCCAGCAGCTTAGCCCCAGGGCCGAACACCGGGGAGCTGTTTTTT. It codes for CASSLAPGPNTGELFF.

The J gene is TRBJ2-5, the V gene TRBV7-9; 7 bases match TRBD2. Germline V gene sequence: CDR1 SEHNR, CDR2 FQNEAQ (reference sequence). The length of the CDR3 is 15 residues. The V segment lost 4 bases and the J segment 2 bases; nucleotides outside the gene matches: 7. This CDR3 reads CASSSRLAAQETQYF. In nucleotides, the CDR3 is TGTGCCAGCAGCTCCCGACTAGCAGCTCAAGAGACCCAGTACTTC.

This clonotype was observed at least ten times. V is TRBV29-1 and J is TRBJ1-4; D gene ambiguous. Looked up from germline, CDR1 is SQVTM and CDR2 is ANQGSEA. This CDR3 spans 13 amino acids. V was shortened by 4 bases and J by 1 base, with 7 bases between the two germline ends. This chain's CDR3 is CSVASGTNEKLFF. The CDR3 bases are TGCAGCGTTGCGTCTGGAACTAATGAAAAACTGTTTTTT.

The chain links TRBV19 to TRBJ1-3, with TRBD1 identical over 7 bases. The V and J ends lost 5 bases and 4 bases, in that order; junction bases with no gene match: 5. CDR3 length equals 14 residues. From germline, CDR1 is LNHDA and CDR2 SQIVND (reference sequence). DNA for the CDR3: TGTGCCAGTAGTGTGACAGGGCCCGGAAACACCATATATTTT. Amino acid sequence: CASSVTGPGNTIYF.

This clonotype has at least ten counts. The chain employs TRBV7-9 and TRBJ1-2; D remains unclear. The V gene lost 1 base and the J gene lost 0 bases, with 15 bases spanning the gap. From germline, CDR1 is SEHNR and CDR2 FQNEAQ (reference sequence). This CDR3 comprises 17 residues. DNA for the CDR3: TGTGCCAGCAGCTTAGGCCCAGTTGGGGTTACTAACTATGGCTACACCTTC. Translation gives CASSLGPVGVTNYGYTF.

The chain is built from TRBV2 and TRBJ1-2, with 8 bases identical to TRBD1. The V segment lost 1 base and the J segment 5 bases; nucleotides outside the gene matches: 9. Per the germline V gene, CDR1 is SNHLY and CDR2 is FYNNEI. This CDR3 comprises 16 residues. CDR3 sequence: CASSEVFAGGGYGYTF. The CDR3 DNA reads as TGTGCCAGCAGTGAAGTATTCGCAGGGGGCGGGTATGGCTACACCTTC.

This clonotype was detected only a few times. V is TRBV4-3 and J is TRBJ1-2, with 9 bases that match TRBD1. Germline V gene sequence: CDR1 LGHNA, CDR2 YSLEER. This CDR3 has 15 residues. V dropped 1 base and J dropped 6; count of bases not matched to a gene: 6. The CDR3 loop reads CASSQAGTGPNGYTF. DNA of the CDR3: TGCGCCAGCAGCCAAGCCGGGACAGGGCCCAATGGCTACACCTTC.

This clonotype occurred a few times. The rearrangement uses TRBV9 and TRBJ2-2; D ambiguous. Trimming cost V 2 bases and J 8 bases, with 16 bases left between them. CDR1 and CDR2 from the germline V gene are SGDLS and YYNGEE. The CDR3 totals 15 residues. In nucleotides, the CDR3 is TGTGCCAGCAGCGTCGACCGGTCCGCCCTGGGGGAGCTGTTTTTT. Translation gives CASSVDRSALGELFF. Using reference TRBV9 and TRBJ2-2 for the parts outside the CDR3, the full variable domain is DSGVTQTPKHLITATGQRVTLRCSPRSGDLSVYWYQQSLDQGLQFLIQYYNGEERAKGNILERFSAQQFPDLHSELNLSSLELGDSALYFCASSVDRSALGELFFGEGSRLTVL.

This clonotype was found a few times. This chain joins TRBV12-3 or TRBV12-4 and TRBJ1-1; no definite D call. This CDR3 spans 12 amino acids. Trimming removed 8 bases from V and 3 bases from J, with 10 bases in between. The CDR3 region has the DNA TGTGCCAGCGGTGAGGGCTACACTGAAGCTTTCTTT. The encoded protein is CASGEGYTEAFF.

This clonotype has more than one count but fewer than ten. The V call is TRBV3-1, the J call TRBJ2-7; no clear D. Per the germline V gene, CDR1 is LGHDT and CDR2 is YNNKEL (reference sequence). The germline V and J ends were trimmed by 0 bases and 6 bases, with 12 bases remaining between them. The CDR3 is 14 amino acids. The CDR3 protein is CASSQDRVVVEQYF. The CDR3 coding sequence is TGTGCCAGCAGCCAAGATCGGGTAGTTGTCGAGCAGTACTTC.

Of note for this clonotype: A junction boundary mismatches the germline segment, possibly from a read error. This chain connects TRBV2 to TRBJ2-7; weak D call: TRBD2 (6 bases). The CDR3 contains 14 residues. Germline V gives CDR1 SNHLY, CDR2 FYNNEI. CDR3 in DNA: TGCGCCAGCAGCCAAGACAAGAGGGAGGACGAGCAGTACTTC. As protein: CASSQDKREDEQYF.

The genes are TRBV12-3 or TRBV12-4 and TRBJ1-5; D remains ambiguous. With 10 bases removed from V and 2 bases from J, the gap between germline ends came to 15 bases. This CDR3 is 14 amino acids long. This CDR3 reads CATPRAGGNQPQHF. The DNA for the CDR3 is TGTGCCACACCACGGGCCGGGGGCAATCAGCCCCAGCATTTT.

This clonotype turned up a few times. The chain is built from TRBV11-2 and TRBJ1-1, with a tentative D call TRBD1 (5 bases). The CDR3 length is 14 residues. Germline V gene sequence: CDR1 SGHAT, CDR2 FQNNGV. V was cut by 5 bases and J by 1 base, with 11 bases left in between. The CDR3 region is CASSRDTGNTEAFF. For the CDR3, the DNA is TGTGCCAGCAGCCGGGATACAGGGAACACTGAAGCTTTCTTT. Complete variable domain (other parts from reference TRBV11-2 and TRBJ1-1): EAGVAQSPRYKIIEKRQSVAFWCNPISGHATLYWYQQILGQGPKLLIQFQNNGVVDDSQLPKDRFSAERLKGVDSTLKIQPAKLEDSAVYLCASSRDTGNTEAFFGQGTRLTVV.